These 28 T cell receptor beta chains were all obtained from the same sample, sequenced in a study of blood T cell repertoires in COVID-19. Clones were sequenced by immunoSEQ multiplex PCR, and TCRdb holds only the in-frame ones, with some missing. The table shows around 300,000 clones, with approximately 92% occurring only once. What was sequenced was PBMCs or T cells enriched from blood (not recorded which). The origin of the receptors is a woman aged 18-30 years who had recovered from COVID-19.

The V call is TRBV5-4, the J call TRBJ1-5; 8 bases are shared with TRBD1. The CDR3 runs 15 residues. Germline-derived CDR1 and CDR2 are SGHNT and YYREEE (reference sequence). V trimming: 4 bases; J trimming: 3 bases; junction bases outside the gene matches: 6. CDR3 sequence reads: CASSADRGHNQPQHF. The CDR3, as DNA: TGTGCCAGCAGCGCAGACAGGGGCCACAATCAGCCCCAGCATTTT.

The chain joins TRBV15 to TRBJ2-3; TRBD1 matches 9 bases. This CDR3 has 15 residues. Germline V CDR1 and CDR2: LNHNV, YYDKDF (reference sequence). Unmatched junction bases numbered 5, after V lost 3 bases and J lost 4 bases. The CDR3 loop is CATSSPGQGSDTQYF. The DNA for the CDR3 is TGTGCCACCAGCAGCCCGGGACAGGGATCAGATACGCAGTATTTT.

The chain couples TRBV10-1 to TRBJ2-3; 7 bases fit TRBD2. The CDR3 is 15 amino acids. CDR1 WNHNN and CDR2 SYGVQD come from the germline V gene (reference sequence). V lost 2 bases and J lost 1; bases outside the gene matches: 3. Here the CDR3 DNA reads TGCGCCAGCAGTGAGAGGGCGGGGGGCACAGATACGCAGTATTTT. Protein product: CASSERAGGTDTQYF.

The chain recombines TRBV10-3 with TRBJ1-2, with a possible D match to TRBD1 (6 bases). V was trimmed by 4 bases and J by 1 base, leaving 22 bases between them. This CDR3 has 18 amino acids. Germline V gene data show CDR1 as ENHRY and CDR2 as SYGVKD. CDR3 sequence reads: CAISVRGGASLGNYGYTF. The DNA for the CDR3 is TGTGCCATCAGTGTGCGAGGGGGGGCGTCGTTGGGTAACTATGGCTACACCTTC.

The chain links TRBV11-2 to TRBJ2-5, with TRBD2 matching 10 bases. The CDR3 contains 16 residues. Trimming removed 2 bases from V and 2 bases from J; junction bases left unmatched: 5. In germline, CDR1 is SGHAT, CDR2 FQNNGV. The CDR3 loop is CASSLWIAGGQETQYF. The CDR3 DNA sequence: TGTGCCAGCAGCTTATGGATAGCGGGGGGTCAAGAGACCCAGTACTTC.

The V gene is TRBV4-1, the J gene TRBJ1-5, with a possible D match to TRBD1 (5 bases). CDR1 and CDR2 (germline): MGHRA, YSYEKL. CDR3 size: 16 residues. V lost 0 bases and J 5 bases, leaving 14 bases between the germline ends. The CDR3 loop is CASSQDGGGGYQPQHF. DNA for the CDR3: TGCGCCAGCAGCCAAGATGGTGGGGGGGGATATCAGCCCCAGCATTTT.

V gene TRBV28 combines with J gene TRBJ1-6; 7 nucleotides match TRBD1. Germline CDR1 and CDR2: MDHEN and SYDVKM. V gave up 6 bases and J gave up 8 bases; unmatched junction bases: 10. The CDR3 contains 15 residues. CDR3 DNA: TGTGCCAGCAGCCCGGGACAGATTTTGTATTCACCCCTCCACTTT. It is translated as CASSPGQILYSPLHF.

CDR3 sequence: CAIKGQGDAYGYTF. Here the CDR3 DNA reads TGTGCCATCAAGGGACAGGGGGACGCCTATGGCTACACCTTC. The chain links TRBV10-3 to TRBJ1-2; 11 bases match TRBD1. Per the germline V gene, CDR1 is ENHRY and CDR2 is SYGVKD. Trimming at V came to 7 bases and at J to 4 bases, leaving 5 bases not matched to a gene. CDR3 size: 14 residues.

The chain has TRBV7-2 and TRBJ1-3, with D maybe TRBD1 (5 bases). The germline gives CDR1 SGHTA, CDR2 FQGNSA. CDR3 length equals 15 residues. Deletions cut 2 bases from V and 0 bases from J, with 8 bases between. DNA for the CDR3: TGTGCCAGCAGCTTACCGGGGGACTCTGGAAACACCATATATTTT. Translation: CASSLPGDSGNTIYF. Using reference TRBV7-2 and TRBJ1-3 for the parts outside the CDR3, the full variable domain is GAGVSQSPSNKVTEKGKDVELRCDPISGHTALYWYRQSLGQGLEFLIYFQGNSAPDKSGLPSDRFSAERTGGSVSTLTIQRTQQEDSAVYLCASSLPGDSGNTIYFGEGSWLTVV.

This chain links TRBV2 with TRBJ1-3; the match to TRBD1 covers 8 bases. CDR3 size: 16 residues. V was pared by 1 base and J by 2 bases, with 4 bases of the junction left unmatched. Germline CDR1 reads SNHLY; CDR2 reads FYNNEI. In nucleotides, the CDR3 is TGTGCCAGCAGTGAAGTGGGCAGGGGGCCTGGAAACACCATATATTTT. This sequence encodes CASSEVGRGPGNTIYF.

The CDR3 nucleotides are TGCGCCAGCAGCTACCTAGCGGAGAACACTGAAGCTTTCTTT. This encodes CASSYLAENTEAFF. The V gene is TRBV4-1, the J gene TRBJ1-1; unclear D gene. Germline CDR1 reads MGHRA; CDR2 reads YSYEKL. This CDR3 has 14 amino acids. V was clipped by 5 bases and J by 1 base, with 11 bases between them.

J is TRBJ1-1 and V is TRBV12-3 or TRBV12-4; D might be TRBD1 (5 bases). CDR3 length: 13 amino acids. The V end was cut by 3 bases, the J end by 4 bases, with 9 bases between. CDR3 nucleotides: TGTGCCAGCAGTTTCCGGGGGGGCACTGAAGCTTTCTTT. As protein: CASSFRGGTEAFF.

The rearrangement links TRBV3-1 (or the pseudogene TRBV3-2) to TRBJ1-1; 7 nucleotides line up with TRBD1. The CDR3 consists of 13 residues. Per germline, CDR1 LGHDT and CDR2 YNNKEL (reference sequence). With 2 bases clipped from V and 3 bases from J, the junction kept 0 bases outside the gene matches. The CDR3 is CASSQQGDTEAFF. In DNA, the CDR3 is TGTGCCAGCAGCCAACAGGGGGACACTGAAGCTTTCTTT.

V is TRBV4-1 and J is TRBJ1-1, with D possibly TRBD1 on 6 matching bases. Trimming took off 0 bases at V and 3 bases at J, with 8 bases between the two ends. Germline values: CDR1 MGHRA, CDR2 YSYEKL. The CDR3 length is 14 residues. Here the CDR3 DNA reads TGCGCCAGCAGCCAAGACAGGGGATACACTGAAGCTTTCTTT. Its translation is CASSQDRGYTEAFF.

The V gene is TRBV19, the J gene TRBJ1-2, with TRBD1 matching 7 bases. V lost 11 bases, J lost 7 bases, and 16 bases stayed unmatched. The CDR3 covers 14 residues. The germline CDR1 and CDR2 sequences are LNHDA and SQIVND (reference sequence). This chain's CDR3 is CASRLEGAIGGYTF. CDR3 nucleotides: TGTGCCTCCCGTTTGGAGGGGGCGATCGGTGGCTACACCTTC.

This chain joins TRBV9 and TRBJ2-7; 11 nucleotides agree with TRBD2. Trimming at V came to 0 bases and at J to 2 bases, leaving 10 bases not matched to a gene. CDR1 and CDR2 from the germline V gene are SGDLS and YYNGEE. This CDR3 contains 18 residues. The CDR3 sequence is CASSVGSLTSGTTYEQYF. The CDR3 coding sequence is TGTGCCAGCAGCGTAGGAAGCTTGACTAGCGGGACGACCTACGAGCAGTACTTC.

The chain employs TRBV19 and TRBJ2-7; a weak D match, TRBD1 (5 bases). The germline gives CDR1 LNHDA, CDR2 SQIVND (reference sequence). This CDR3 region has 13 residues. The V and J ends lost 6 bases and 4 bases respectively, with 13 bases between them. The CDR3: CASSPGRAYEQYF. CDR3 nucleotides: TGTGCCAGTAGCCCGGGCAGGGCATACGAGCAGTACTTC. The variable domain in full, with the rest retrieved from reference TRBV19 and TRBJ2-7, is DGGITQSPKYLFRKEGQNVTLSCEQNLNHDAMYWYRQDPGQGLRLIYYSQIVNDFQKGDIAEGYSVSREKKESFPLTVTSAQKNPTAFYLCASSPGRAYEQYFGPGTRLTVT.

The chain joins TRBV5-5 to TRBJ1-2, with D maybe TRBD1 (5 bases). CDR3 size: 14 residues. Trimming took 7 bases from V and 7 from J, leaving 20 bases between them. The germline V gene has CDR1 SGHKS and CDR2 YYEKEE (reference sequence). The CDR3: CASRRQTSSGGYTF. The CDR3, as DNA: TGTGCCAGCCGTCGACAGACTTCCTCCGGTGGCTACACCTTC.

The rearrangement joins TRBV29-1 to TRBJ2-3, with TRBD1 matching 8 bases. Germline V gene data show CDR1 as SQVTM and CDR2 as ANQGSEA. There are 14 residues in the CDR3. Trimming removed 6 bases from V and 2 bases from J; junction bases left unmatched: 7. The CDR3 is CSVGQTGDTDTQYF. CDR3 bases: TGCAGCGTCGGACAGACAGGGGACACAGATACGCAGTATTTT.

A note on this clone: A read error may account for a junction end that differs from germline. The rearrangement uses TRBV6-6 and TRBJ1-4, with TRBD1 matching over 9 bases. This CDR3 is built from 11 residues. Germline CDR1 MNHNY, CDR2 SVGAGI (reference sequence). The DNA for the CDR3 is TGTGCCAGCAGCTCCGGACAGGGGCCGATTTTT. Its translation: CASSSGQGPIF.

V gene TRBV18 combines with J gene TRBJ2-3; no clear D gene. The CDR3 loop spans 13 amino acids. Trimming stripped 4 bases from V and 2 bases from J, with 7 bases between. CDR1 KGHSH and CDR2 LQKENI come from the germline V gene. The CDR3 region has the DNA TGTGCCAGCTCACGACCCTCCACAGATACGCAGTATTTT. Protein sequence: CASSRPSTDTQYF.

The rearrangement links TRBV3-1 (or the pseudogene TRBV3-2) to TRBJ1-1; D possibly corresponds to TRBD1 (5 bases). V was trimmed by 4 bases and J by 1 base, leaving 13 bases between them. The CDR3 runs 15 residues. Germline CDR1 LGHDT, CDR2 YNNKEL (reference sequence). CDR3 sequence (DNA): TGTGCCAGCAGCCCCTACGCCCAGGGGAACACTGAAGCTTTCTTT. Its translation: CASSPYAQGNTEAFF.

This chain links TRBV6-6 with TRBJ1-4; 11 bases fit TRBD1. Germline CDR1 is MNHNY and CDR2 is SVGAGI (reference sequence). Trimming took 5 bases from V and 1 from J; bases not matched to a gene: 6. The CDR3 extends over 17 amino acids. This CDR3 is CASSPRTGGVTNEKLFF. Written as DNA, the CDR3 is TGTGCCAGCAGTCCCCGGACAGGGGGCGTAACTAATGAAAAACTGTTTTTT.

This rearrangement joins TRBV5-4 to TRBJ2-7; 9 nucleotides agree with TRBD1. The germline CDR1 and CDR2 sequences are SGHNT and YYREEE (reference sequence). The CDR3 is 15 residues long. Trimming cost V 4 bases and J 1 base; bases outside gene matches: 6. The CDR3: CASSMGTGKSYEQYF. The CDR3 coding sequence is TGTGCCAGCAGCATGGGGACAGGGAAATCCTACGAGCAGTACTTC.

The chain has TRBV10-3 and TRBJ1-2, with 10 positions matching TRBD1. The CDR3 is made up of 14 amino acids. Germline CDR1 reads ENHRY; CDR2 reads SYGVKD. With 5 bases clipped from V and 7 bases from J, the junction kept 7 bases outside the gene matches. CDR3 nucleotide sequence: TGTGCCATCAGTCGGGACAGGGGATTTAGTGGCTACACCTTC. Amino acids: CAISRDRGFSGYTF.

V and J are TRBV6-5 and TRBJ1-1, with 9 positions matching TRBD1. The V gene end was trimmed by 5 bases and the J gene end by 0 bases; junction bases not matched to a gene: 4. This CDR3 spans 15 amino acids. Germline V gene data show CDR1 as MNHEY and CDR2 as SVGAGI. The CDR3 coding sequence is TGTGCCAGCAGTAGGACAGGGGTTATGAACACTGAAGCTTTCTTT. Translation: CASSRTGVMNTEAFF.

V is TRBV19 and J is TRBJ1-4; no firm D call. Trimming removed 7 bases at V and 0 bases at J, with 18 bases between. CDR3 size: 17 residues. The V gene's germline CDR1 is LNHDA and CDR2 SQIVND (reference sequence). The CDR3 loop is CASTFRAVGATNEKLFF. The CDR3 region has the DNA TGTGCCAGTACCTTTCGTGCCGTCGGGGCAACTAATGAAAAACTGTTTTTT.

The DNA of the CDR3 is TGCGCCAGCAGCTTGCTGGCAGGGGACCTCTATGGCTACACCTTC. Translation: CASSLLAGDLYGYTF. The chain is built from TRBV5-1 and TRBJ1-2, with D possibly being TRBD1 (6 bases). CDR3 size: 15 residues. CDR1 and CDR2 from the germline V gene are SGHRS and YFSETQ. Trimming shortened V by 1 base and J by 4 bases, and 14 bases separated the two germline ends.